This TCR beta chain stems from a study of blood T cell repertoires in COVID-19. Study details: The samples span acute and convalescent COVID-19 from the United States, Italy and Spain.

Cohorts were determined from participant-reported clinical history. Exposed enrollees encountered a COVID-19 case at some point within 2 weeks before study entry. This CDR3 is built from 15 residues. V gave up 5 bases and J gave up 0 bases; unmatched junction bases: 3. Germline-derived CDR1 and CDR2 are SGHTA and FQGNSA. This clone has a single count. Authors' methods: Estimated nucleated cell counts came from reference gene primer amplification. Assay: immunoSEQ multiplex PCR; the TCRdb copy retains only in-frame clones and omits some. For V, J and clone size, that table is used; D and trimming come from the DNA. The table includes around 190,000 clones, less than 90% detected once.

The sequenced material came from PBMCs or T cells enriched from blood (not recorded which). V and J are TRBV7-2 and TRBJ1-3, with 8 bases identical to TRBD1. The clonotype comes from a young woman who had been exposed to COVID-19. This CDR3 reads CASSPDRDSGNTIYF. For the CDR3, the DNA is TGTGCCAGCAGCCCGGACAGGGACTCTGGAAACACCATATATTTT.